These 12 T cell receptor beta chains came from one sample sequenced in a study of T cells in Graves' hyperthyroidism and ophthalmopathy (dated by TCRdb to the late 2010s). Library creation used multiplex PCR. The run used an Illumina HiSeq 2000. TCR beta CDR3 regions were amplified from RNA transcripts. A first-round RT-PCR of the TCR CDR3 used the HTBI primer set with the Qiagen OneStep RT-PCR kit. Using fastp at Q25 and MiXCR, TCRdb reprocessed the public reads and kept productive beta chains. Every CDR3 protein is listed once, alongside the most common genes and DNA of its rows. For this sample the table gives fewer than 850,000 distinct CDR3 sequences, of which around 16% were detected only once. The top ten hold 15% of the sample. Sequencing used blood. These receptors were taken from a man in his fifties with Graves' hyperthyroidism.

V usage is TRBV20-1 and J usage is TRBJ1-2, with D hard to call. CDR1 and CDR2 from the germline V gene are DFQATT and SNEGSKA (reference sequence). The CDR3 length is 14 residues. Trimming removed 2 bases at V and 0 bases at J, with 10 bases between. CDR3 sequence: CSARLDVANYGYTF. The CDR3 nucleotides are TGCAGTGCTAGATTAGACGTAGCTAACTATGGCTACACCTTC.

The chain combines TRBV13 with TRBJ2-1; D is possibly TRBD2 (5 bases). Trimming took off 4 bases at V and 5 bases at J, with 15 bases between the two ends. CDR1 and CDR2 (germline): PRHDT, FYEKMQ (reference sequence). CDR3 size: 15 residues. The CDR3 loop reads CASSSLAGINNEQFF. Here the CDR3 DNA reads TGTGCCAGCAGCTCCCTAGCAGGAATTAACAATGAGCAGTTCTTC.

This clonotype was picked up many times. The chain is built from TRBV28 and TRBJ1-1; D is uncertain. V lost 4 bases, J lost 3 bases, and 12 bases lay in between. This CDR3 comprises 14 residues. Germline V gene sequence: CDR1 MDHEN, CDR2 SYDVKM. The CDR3 is CASSSTRSYTEAFF. The CDR3 DNA is TGTGCCAGCAGTTCTACCAGAAGCTACACTGAAGCTTTCTTT.

There are a few counts of this clonotype. This rearrangement joins TRBV28 to TRBJ1-5; tentative D call: TRBD1 (6 bases). The CDR3 is 16 residues long. Germline assignment: CDR1 MDHEN and CDR2 SYDVKM. With 6 bases removed from V and 3 bases from J, the gap between germline ends came to 18 bases. CDR3 sequence: CASSQGTAATNQPQHF. For the CDR3, the DNA is TGTGCCAGCAGCCAGGGGACGGCAGCGACCAATCAGCCCCAGCATTTT.

The V gene is TRBV7-9, the J gene TRBJ2-1; TRBD2 matches at 7 bases. The germline V gene has CDR1 SEHNR and CDR2 FQNEAQ (reference sequence). The CDR3 spans 16 residues. Trimming took 6 bases from V and 4 from J; bases not matched to a gene: 12. Here the CDR3 reads CASRPLGLADYNEQFF. The CDR3, as DNA: TGTGCCAGCAGACCCCTTGGTCTAGCGGATTACAATGAGCAGTTCTTC.

As concerns this clonotype: Germline and junction disagree at one end, which may indicate a read error. The chain has TRBV5-5 and TRBJ2-5, with D perhaps matching TRBD1 (6 bases). The CDR3 has 13 residues. Germline V gives CDR1 SGHKS, CDR2 YYEKEE (reference sequence). CDR3 nucleotides: TGTGCCAGCAGCTTTTCAGGGGAAGAGATCCAGTACTTC. Protein: CASSFSGEEIQYF. The variable domain in full, completed from reference TRBV5-5 and TRBJ2-5, reads DAGVTQSPTHLIKTRGQQVTLRCSPISGHKSVSWYQQVLGQGPQFIFQYYEKEERGRGNFPDRFSARQFPNYSSELNVNALLLGDSALYLCASSFSGEEIQYFGPGTRLLVL.

The table lists this clonotype with many counts. The chain uses TRBV2 and TRBJ2-7; D ambiguous. Germline lookup yields CDR1 SNHLY and CDR2 FYNNEI. There are 10 residues in the CDR3. Trimming took 5 bases from V and 2 from J, leaving 1 base between them. CDR3: CASSTYEQYF. In DNA form, the CDR3 reads TGTGCCAGCAGTACCTACGAGCAGTACTTC.

The V gene is TRBV19, the J gene TRBJ2-3, with D possibly being TRBD2 (5 bases). Germline loops: CDR1 LNHDA, CDR2 SQIVND (reference sequence). V shed 5 bases and J shed 4 bases, with 7 bases lying between them. The length of the CDR3 is 12 residues. The CDR3 coding sequence is TGTGCCAGTAGTCGGGATTCAGATACGCAGTATTTT. Translation: CASSRDSDTQYF.

The genes are TRBV24-1 and TRBJ2-3, with 9 bases lining up with TRBD1. V was clipped by 9 bases and J by 2 bases; unmatched bases: 14. The CDR3 extends over 17 amino acids. Germline V gene data show CDR1 as KGHDR and CDR2 as SFDVKD. The CDR3 region is CATAPPPGQGNTDTQYF. CDR3 bases: TGTGCCACCGCGCCCCCTCCGGGACAGGGCAACACAGATACGCAGTATTTT.

This clonotype was counted between two and nine times. The V gene is TRBV27, the J gene TRBJ2-2; 9 bases fit TRBD2. CDR3 length: 16 amino acids. CDR1 MNHEY and CDR2 SMNVEV come from the germline V gene (reference sequence). The junction had 8 bases not matched to a gene; V was cut back by 5 bases and J by 4 bases. The CDR3 DNA reads TGTGCCAGCAGTCCCCCGGGACTAGCTTCCACCGGGGAGCTGTTTTTT. Translation gives CASSPPGLASTGELFF.

The chain carries TRBV7-3 and TRBJ2-1, with 8 positions matching TRBD2. Trimming cost V 5 bases and J 0 bases; bases outside gene matches: 3. The germline V gene has CDR1 SGHTA and CDR2 FQGTGA. The CDR3 has 15 residues. As DNA, the CDR3 is TGTGCCAGCAGCCCACTAGCGGCCTCCTACAATGAGCAGTTCTTC. It translates to CASSPLAASYNEQFF.

In its sample, this clonotype was seen many times. The V gene is TRBV7-2, the J gene TRBJ2-7; 11 nucleotides match TRBD2. This CDR3 has 16 amino acids. The ends lost 5 bases at V and 1 base at J; junction bases unmatched: 7. Germline CDR1 SGHTA, CDR2 FQGNSA. CDR3 sequence: CASSAFLAGGSYEQYF. The DNA of the CDR3 is TGTGCCAGCAGCGCATTTCTAGCGGGAGGTTCCTACGAGCAGTACTTC.